A single sample is the source of the 27 T cell receptor beta chains below, sequenced in a study of shared clonotypes between healthy human individuals. Naivety among CD8 cells was defined by CD45RO negativity and positive CCR7 selection, thereby excluding terminally differentiated effector memory CD45RA+ cells. The protocol was immunoSEQ multiplex PCR, while the TCRdb copy is restricted to in-frame clones and leaves out a portion. The sample contains 630,000 or so clones, 95% to 98% of which appear only once. The sample was naive CD8+ T cells sorted from blood. All receptors come from a man between 25 and 39 years old in good health.

The V gene is TRBV28, the J gene TRBJ1-5; D remains unclear. This CDR3 contains 14 residues. Germline V gene sequence: CDR1 MDHEN, CDR2 SYDVKM. V shed 3 bases and J shed 7 bases, with 13 bases lying between them. For the CDR3, the DNA is TGTGCCAGCAGTTTCTCAAGGCAGGTCCAGCCCCAGCATTTT. Translated: CASSFSRQVQPQHF.

The chain has TRBV28 and TRBJ2-1; 7 nucleotides align to TRBD2. V lost 5 bases, J lost 5 bases, and 12 bases stayed unmatched. In germline, CDR1 is MDHEN, CDR2 SYDVKM. The CDR3 is 16 residues long. This CDR3 reads CASSHSLGGEHNEQFF. CDR3 coding DNA: TGTGCCAGCAGTCACAGTCTGGGAGGGGAACACAATGAGCAGTTCTTC. Filled out from reference TRBV28 and TRBJ2-1, the complete variable domain reads DVKVTQSSRYLVKRTGEKVFLECVQDMDHENMFWYRQDPGLGLRLIYFSYDVKMKEKGDIPEGYSVSREKKERFSLILESASTNQTSMYLCASSHSLGGEHNEQFFGPGTRLTVL.

This chain links TRBV4-1 with TRBJ1-1; 7 nucleotides agree with TRBD1. J gave up 5 bases and V 2 bases, and 8 bases lay outside the gene matches. Germline V gene sequence: CDR1 MGHRA, CDR2 YSYEKL. The CDR3 contains 15 residues. For the CDR3, the DNA is TGCGCCAGCAGCCAAAGCCCGACAGGGAGGACTGAAGCTTTCTTT. It translates to CASSQSPTGRTEAFF.

This sequence joins TRBV7-3 and TRBJ2-7; maybe TRBD1 (5 bases). The CDR3 runs to 14 residues. Trimming removed 0 bases at V and 1 base at J, with 7 bases between. Germline CDR1 and CDR2: SGHTA and FQGTGA. CDR3 region: CASSLTTGSYEQYF. CDR3 nucleotides: TGTGCCAGCAGCTTAACTACAGGTTCCTACGAGCAGTACTTC.

This sequence joins TRBV7-6 and TRBJ2-5, with TRBD2 matching 7 bases. The CDR3 extends over 15 amino acids. In germline, CDR1 is SGHVS, CDR2 FNYEAQ. With V trimmed by 2 bases and J by 0 bases, 3 bases remained unmatched. For the CDR3, the DNA is TGTGCCAGCAGCTTAAGGGCGGGAGACCAAGAGACCCAGTACTTC. Protein: CASSLRAGDQETQYF.

The rearrangement uses TRBV27 and TRBJ2-3; D might be TRBD2 (6 bases). CDR1 MNHEY and CDR2 SMNVEV come from the germline V gene (reference sequence). V lost 7 bases and J 2 bases, leaving 13 bases between the germline ends. There are 14 residues in the CDR3. The CDR3 reads CASNRRTNTDTQYF. CDR3 coding DNA: TGTGCCAGCAACCGAAGGACTAACACAGATACGCAGTATTTT.

This chain uses TRBV27 with TRBJ1-1, with 9 nucleotides matching TRBD1. V dropped 4 bases and J dropped 5; count of bases not matched to a gene: 8. Germline V gene lookup returns CDR1 MNHEY and CDR2 SMNVEV (reference sequence). CDR3 length: 15 amino acids. CDR3 protein: CASSSEQGAWTEAFF. CDR3 in DNA: TGTGCCAGCAGTTCAGAACAGGGGGCCTGGACTGAAGCTTTCTTT.

This clone has just one count. The chain carries TRBV4-2 and TRBJ2-7, with 11 nucleotides matching TRBD2. V shed 4 bases and J 2 bases; nucleotides not matched to a gene: 1. The CDR3 has 14 amino acids. Germline V CDR1 and CDR2: LGHNA, YNFKEQ. Written as DNA, the CDR3 is TGTGCCAGCAGCCCGACTAGCGGGGCCTACGAGCAGTACTTC. It specifies CASSPTSGAYEQYF.

The chain links TRBV18 to TRBJ2-1; D uncertain. The germline CDR1 and CDR2 sequences are KGHSH and LQKENI. CDR3 length: 11 amino acids. V gave up 4 bases and J gave up 5 bases, with 3 bases separating them. The CDR3 sequence is CASSRNNEQFF. Written as DNA, the CDR3 is TGTGCCAGCTCACGAAACAATGAGCAGTTCTTC.

This chain joins TRBV4-1 and TRBJ2-3, with 12 bases identical to TRBD2. J lost 2 bases, V lost 4 bases, and 4 bases had no gene match. Germline-derived CDR1 and CDR2 are MGHRA and YSYEKL. This CDR3 contains 16 residues. The CDR3 nucleotides are TGCGCCAGCAGCCCCGGACTAGCGGGATTCACAGATACGCAGTATTTT. Residues: CASSPGLAGFTDTQYF.

About this clone: The sample carries other DNA sequences with the same CDR3. V usage is TRBV28 and J usage is TRBJ2-7; D is undetermined. The CDR3 is made up of 12 amino acids. CDR1 is MDHEN, CDR2 SYDVKM, per germline. Trimming took off 6 bases at V and 2 bases at J, with 8 bases between the two ends. CDR3 in amino acids: CASSTPTYEQYF. DNA of the CDR3: TGTGCCAGCAGCACACCGACCTACGAGCAGTACTTC.

About this clone: This sample includes further DNA sequences coding for the same CDR3. The CDR3 bases are TGCAGTGCCCGGGACGATGAGCAGTTCTTC. This translates into CSARDDEQFF. V usage is TRBV20-1 and J usage is TRBJ2-1; D could derive from TRBD1 or TRBD2 (5 bases each). Germline CDR1 reads DFQATT; CDR2 reads SNEGSKA (reference sequence). V was cut by 6 bases and J by 8 bases, with 8 bases left in between. This CDR3 is 10 amino acids long.

The chain joins TRBV25-1 to TRBJ1-1, with D hard to call. Trimming took 7 bases from V and 8 from J, leaving 11 bases between them. The germline gives CDR1 MGHDK, CDR2 SYGVNS. CDR3 length: 11 residues. The DNA for the CDR3 is TGTGCCAGCACCTTCAGTTCGGAAGCTTTCTTT. Translation gives CASTFSSEAFF.

J is TRBJ2-5 and V is TRBV11-2; possibly TRBD1 or TRBD2 for D (5 bases each). CDR1 SGHAT and CDR2 FQNNGV come from the germline V gene. Trimming took off 5 bases at V and 0 bases at J, with 13 bases between the two ends. The CDR3 totals 15 residues. The CDR3 coding sequence is TGTGCCAGCAGCGGGGCGCTCGGGAACCAAGAGACCCAGTACTTC. Its translation: CASSGALGNQETQYF.

J is TRBJ1-5 and V is TRBV10-1; TRBD1 aligns across 7 bases. Germline V CDR1 and CDR2: WNHNN, SYGVQD (reference sequence). J was trimmed by 7 bases and V by 7 bases; bases with no gene match: 13. This CDR3 is built from 15 residues. The DNA for the CDR3 is TGCGCCAGCACCCCTCGACAGGGATTAAGGCAGCCCCAGCATTTT. Encoded protein: CASTPRQGLRQPQHF.

The chain links TRBV11-1 to TRBJ2-1; no reliable D call. The CDR3 length is 13 residues. The germline V gene has CDR1 SGHAT and CDR2 FQDESV (reference sequence). V was clipped by 5 bases and J by 0 bases, with 5 bases between them. The CDR3 protein is CASSEFSYNEQFF. In DNA form, the CDR3 reads TGTGCCAGCAGCGAGTTCTCCTACAATGAGCAGTTCTTC.

The CDR3 loop reads CASSLLAETGEQYF. Written as DNA, the CDR3 is TGTGCCAGCAGTTTACTAGCTGAAACGGGCGAGCAGTACTTC. The chain is built from TRBV28 and TRBJ2-7, with D possibly being TRBD2 (5 bases). The germline V gene encodes CDR1 MDHEN and CDR2 SYDVKM. Deletions cut 2 bases from V and 6 bases from J, with 14 bases between. This CDR3 has 14 amino acids.

The chain has TRBV7-9 and TRBJ2-7; D possibly corresponds to TRBD1 (6 bases). The ends were cut back, 4 bases at V and 2 bases at J, with 15 bases in the middle. Germline lookup yields CDR1 SEHNR and CDR2 FQNEAQ (reference sequence). The CDR3 has 15 amino acids. The CDR3 coding sequence is TGTGCCAGCAGCTCTCCCGGGACAAAACCCTACGAGCAGTACTTC. This encodes CASSSPGTKPYEQYF.

This clone was counted a single time. The same CDR3 also results from other DNA sequences found in this sample. The chain employs TRBV5-6 and TRBJ2-7, with D unclear. In germline, CDR1 is SGHDT, CDR2 YYEEEE. This CDR3 is built from 11 residues. The ends were cut back, 2 bases at V and 3 bases at J, with 3 bases in the middle. The CDR3 protein is CASSLGYEQYF. The DNA of the CDR3 is TGTGCCAGCAGCTTAGGCTACGAGCAGTACTTC.

Turning to this clone: The same CDR3 arises from other DNA sequences in this sample as well. The rearrangement uses TRBV27 and TRBJ2-7, with D perhaps TRBD1 (6 bases). The CDR3 has 12 amino acids. Trimming removed 4 bases at V and 4 bases at J, with 8 bases between. Germline V CDR1 and CDR2: MNHEY, SMNVEV (reference sequence). The CDR3: CASSSGTYEQYF. The CDR3 DNA is TGTGCCAGCAGTTCCGGGACATACGAGCAGTACTTC.

The rearrangement uses TRBV7-9 and TRBJ2-7; 11 positions agree with TRBD1. The germline gives CDR1 SEHNR, CDR2 FQNEAQ (reference sequence). The length of the CDR3 is 15 residues. V dropped 6 bases and J dropped 1; count of bases not matched to a gene: 5. For the CDR3, the DNA is TGTGCCAGCAGAGGCGGGACAGGGGGTTCCTACGAGCAGTACTTC. It is translated as CASRGGTGGSYEQYF.

This chain connects TRBV5-1 to TRBJ2-1; D is ambiguous. Germline CDR1 reads SGHRS; CDR2 reads YFSETQ. The V gene lost 0 bases and the J gene lost 2 bases, with 6 bases spanning the gap. The CDR3 length is 14 residues. The DNA for the CDR3 is TGCGCCAGCAGCTTGGCCTCGACCTACAATGAGCAGTTCTTC. It translates to CASSLASTYNEQFF.

A remark on this clone: In the same sample, other DNA sequences code for this CDR3. V usage is TRBV2 and J usage is TRBJ2-7; the D is unclear. The CDR3 extends over 11 amino acids. Germline lookup yields CDR1 SNHLY and CDR2 FYNNEI. The V end was cut by 1 base, the J end by 7 bases, with 5 bases between. The CDR3 reads CASSEVGEQYF. DNA of the CDR3: TGTGCCAGCAGTGAAGTGGGGGAGCAGTACTTC.

The CDR3 is CASSQTAGLSSYEQYF. In DNA, the CDR3 is TGTGCCAGCAGCCAGACGGCGGGGCTTTCGTCCTACGAGCAGTACTTC. V and J are TRBV9 and TRBJ2-7, with a tentative D call TRBD2 (6 bases). The CDR3 spans 16 residues. Germline CDR1 and CDR2: SGDLS and YYNGEE. V lost 4 bases and J lost 1, with 18 bases in between.

This chain connects TRBV5-4 to TRBJ2-6, with TRBD1 as a possible D gene (6 bases). The V gene's germline CDR1 is SGHNT and CDR2 YYREEE (reference sequence). V was cut by 3 bases and J by 1 base, with 8 bases left in between. This CDR3 region has 15 residues. CDR3 region: CASSSTGSGANVLTF. CDR3 nucleotide sequence: TGTGCCAGCAGCTCTACAGGGTCTGGGGCCAACGTCCTGACTTTC.

V gene TRBV7-9 combines with J gene TRBJ2-2, with a possible D match to TRBD1 (6 bases). The CDR3 has 16 residues. V gave up 0 bases and J gave up 1 base, with 9 bases separating them. From germline, CDR1 is SEHNR and CDR2 FQNEAQ (reference sequence). CDR3 sequence: CASSLARGGNTGELFF. As DNA, the CDR3 is TGTGCCAGCAGCTTAGCGCGAGGGGGGAACACCGGGGAGCTGTTTTTT.

This clone was detected only once. The chain uses TRBV19 and TRBJ2-7; 9 bases fit TRBD2. CDR1 is LNHDA, CDR2 SQIVND, per germline (reference sequence). The CDR3 consists of 14 residues. V was pared by 5 bases and J by 4 bases, with 6 bases of the junction left unmatched. The CDR3 DNA is TGTGCCAGTAGTTTTAGCGGGAGCCGATACGAGCAGTACTTC. Protein product: CASSFSGSRYEQYF.